The 30 T cell receptor beta chains listed next were all sequenced from one sample in a study of blood T cell repertoires in COVID-19. Clones were sequenced by immunoSEQ multiplex PCR, and TCRdb holds only the in-frame ones, with some missing. The sample yields 410,000 or so clones, 89% seen once. Source material: peripheral blood. The source of these receptors is a woman aged 40 to 49 with COVID-19, enrolled during active disease.

V usage is TRBV6-5 and J usage is TRBJ2-1; 9 nucleotides match TRBD2. V lost 6 bases and J lost 9; bases outside the gene matches: 12. The CDR3 runs to 15 residues. Per germline, CDR1 MNHEY and CDR2 SVGAGI. The CDR3 reads CASSEVGLAGSEQFF. The CDR3 coding sequence is TGTGCCAGCAGCGAGGTCGGGCTAGCGGGGTCTGAGCAGTTCTTC.

This clone has only one observation. CDR3 in amino acids: CASSPNRVGISYEQYF. In nucleotides, the CDR3 is TGTGCCAGCTCACCCAACAGGGTGGGTATCTCCTACGAGCAGTACTTC. The chain combines TRBV18 with TRBJ2-7; tentative D call: TRBD1 (6 bases). Germline V lookup: CDR1 KGHSH, CDR2 LQKENI. The V gene lost 3 bases and the J gene lost 0 bases, with 15 bases spanning the gap. This CDR3 has 16 amino acids.

This sequence joins TRBV5-1 and TRBJ2-1, with 7 bases aligning to TRBD2. The CDR3 loop spans 14 amino acids. The ends lost 4 bases at V and 1 base at J; junction bases unmatched: 2. CDR1 and CDR2 (germline): SGHRS, YFSETQ. In nucleotides, the CDR3 is TGCGCCAGCAGCGGGGGGGAGTCCTACAATGAGCAGTTCTTC. Amino acids: CASSGGESYNEQFF.

V is TRBV30 and J is TRBJ2-7; D may be TRBD2 (7 bases). V lost 2 bases to trimming and J lost 4 bases, with 18 bases between them. CDR1 and CDR2 (germline): GTSNPN, SVGIG (reference sequence). This CDR3 is built from 15 residues. The CDR3 nucleotides read TGTGCCTGGAGTCCCCTAGGGGGGGCGGAATACGAGCAGTACTTC. Amino acids: CAWSPLGGAEYEQYF.

About this clone: This same CDR3 is encoded by further DNA sequences in the sample. The rearrangement uses TRBV19 and TRBJ1-5; D unresolved. This CDR3 spans 13 amino acids. V lost 5 bases, J lost 2 bases, and 7 bases lay in between. In germline, CDR1 is LNHDA, CDR2 SQIVND (reference sequence). CDR3 sequence (DNA): TGTGCCAGTAGTTCCCGCGGCAATCAGCCCCAGCATTTT. As protein: CASSSRGNQPQHF.

The chain joins TRBV5-1 to TRBJ1-6; 10 positions match TRBD1. CDR1 is SGHRS, CDR2 YFSETQ, per germline. V lost 7 bases to trimming and J lost 8 bases; unmatched junction nucleotides: 3. This CDR3 spans 13 amino acids. CDR3 protein: CASRDRGDSPLHF. CDR3 bases: TGCGCCAGCCGGGACAGGGGTGATTCACCCCTCCACTTT.

Comments on this clone: In the same sample, other DNA sequences code for this CDR3. The chain joins TRBV19 to TRBJ1-6; D is undetermined. This CDR3 spans 14 amino acids. V gave up 3 bases and J gave up 5 bases, with 8 bases separating them. The germline CDR1 and CDR2 sequences are LNHDA and SQIVND (reference sequence). In DNA, the CDR3 is TGTGCCAGTAGTATTGCCGGAGATAATTCACCCCTCCACTTT. Encoded protein: CASSIAGDNSPLHF.

This rearrangement joins TRBV27 to TRBJ2-7; TRBD1 agrees at 12 bases. The CDR3 is 16 residues long. Germline lookup yields CDR1 MNHEY and CDR2 SMNVEV (reference sequence). V trimming: 3 bases; J trimming: 5 bases; junction bases outside the gene matches: 8. The CDR3 DNA is TGTGCCAGCAGTTTCATCGCAGGGACAGGGGGCGACGAGCAGTACTTC. Its translation is CASSFIAGTGGDEQYF.

The gene calls are TRBV28 and TRBJ1-1; 7 bases line up with TRBD1. The ends lost 6 bases at V and 3 bases at J; junction bases unmatched: 7. This CDR3 is 14 amino acids long. The germline V gene has CDR1 MDHEN and CDR2 SYDVKM. CDR3 in amino acids: CASSLDRVDTEAFF. CDR3 nucleotide sequence: TGTGCCAGCAGCTTAGACAGGGTTGACACTGAAGCTTTCTTT.

As for this clone: Different DNA sequences within this sample yield the same CDR3. The V gene is TRBV28, the J gene TRBJ1-5; D unclear. Looked up from germline, CDR1 is MDHEN and CDR2 is SYDVKM. This CDR3 spans 13 amino acids. Trimming removed 6 bases at V and 2 bases at J, with 8 bases between. This CDR3 is CASSSAGNQPQHF. The DNA of the CDR3 is TGTGCCAGCAGCTCCGCGGGCAATCAGCCCCAGCATTTT.

This clone was detected only once. The chain's CDR3 is CASSILAGGQGELFF. CDR3 nucleotides: TGTGCCAGTAGTATACTAGCGGGAGGCCAGGGGGAGCTGTTTTTT. The chain employs TRBV19 and TRBJ2-2; 11 bases match TRBD2. V lost 2 bases, J lost 8 bases, and 4 bases stayed unmatched. The CDR3 is made up of 15 amino acids. Germline V gene sequence: CDR1 LNHDA, CDR2 SQIVND (reference sequence).

With respect to this clone: Other DNA sequences in the sample encode the same CDR3. CDR3 amino acids: CSVGRVNTEAFF. The CDR3 DNA sequence: TGCAGCGTTGGTCGAGTGAACACTGAAGCTTTCTTT. The chain recombines TRBV29-1 with TRBJ1-1, with no clear D. The CDR3 spans 12 residues. Trimming left V 4 bases short and J 0 bases short, with 6 bases between. Germline-derived CDR1 and CDR2 are SQVTM and ANQGSEA.

The chain has TRBV5-1 and TRBJ1-5; TRBD1 is a possible D gene (5 bases). Looked up from germline, CDR1 is SGHRS and CDR2 is YFSETQ. Trimming took 4 bases from V and 3 from J, leaving 17 bases between them. This CDR3 is built from 16 residues. CDR3 bases: TGCGCCAGCAGCCCCACCGGGGGGTCCAACAATCAGCCCCAGCATTTT. This sequence encodes CASSPTGGSNNQPQHF.

The chain carries TRBV11-2 and TRBJ2-7; 13 nucleotides agree with TRBD2. The CDR3 is 19 residues long. J was trimmed by 2 bases and V by 0 bases; bases with no gene match: 10. The germline V gene encodes CDR1 SGHAT and CDR2 FQNNGV. The CDR3 region is CASSLDALGTSGETYEQYF. In DNA form, the CDR3 reads TGTGCCAGCAGCTTAGATGCCCTGGGGACTAGCGGGGAAACCTACGAGCAGTACTTC.

Worth noting for this clone: Other DNA sequences in this specimen translate into the identical CDR3. V gene TRBV6-6 combines with J gene TRBJ2-7, with TRBD2 matching 8 bases. CDR1 is MNHNY, CDR2 SVGAGI, per germline (reference sequence). V shed 5 bases and J 3 bases; nucleotides not matched to a gene: 9. The CDR3 length is 15 residues. CDR3 DNA: TGTGCCAGCAGTCGAACGTGGCTAGCGGGCTACGAGCAGTACTTC. It translates to CASSRTWLAGYEQYF.

The CDR3 sequence: CAWSRSGARTEAFF. CDR3 DNA sequence: TGTGCCTGGAGCCGTAGTGGGGCGAGGACTGAAGCTTTCTTT. This chain connects TRBV30 to TRBJ1-1; the D gene is possibly TRBD1 (5 bases). Trimming shortened V by 3 bases and J by 5 bases, and 16 bases separated the two germline ends. The germline V gene encodes CDR1 GTSNPN and CDR2 SVGIG (reference sequence). The CDR3 is 14 residues long.

The chain is built from TRBV6-6 and TRBJ1-6; 7 bases map to TRBD1. V lost 5 bases to trimming and J lost 4 bases; unmatched junction nucleotides: 8. CDR1 is MNHNY, CDR2 SVGAGI, per germline (reference sequence). The CDR3 spans 16 residues. The CDR3 region has the DNA TGTGCCAGCAGTGGCGGGGACAGTACTTATAATTCACCCCTCCACTTT. It codes for CASSGGDSTYNSPLHF.

The rearrangement links TRBV2 to TRBJ1-1; unclear D gene. Between the trimmed V and J ends, which lost 9 bases and 7 bases, there was a span of 12 bases. CDR1 and CDR2 (germline): SNHLY, FYNNEI. CDR3 length: 11 residues. The CDR3 DNA reads TGTGCCAGTCGTCTCCAGGTTGAAGCTTTCTTT. Amino acids: CASRLQVEAFF.

The chain employs TRBV28 and TRBJ2-7; 12 nucleotides match TRBD2. V was pared by 5 bases and J by 6 bases, with 5 bases of the junction left unmatched. The length of the CDR3 is 14 residues. Germline V gene sequence: CDR1 MDHEN, CDR2 SYDVKM. The CDR3 DNA sequence: TGTGCCAGCAGTCCGCTAGCGGGAGGGTTCGAGCAGTACTTC. Translating it yields CASSPLAGGFEQYF. The full variable domain, completed using reference TRBV28 and TRBJ2-7, is DVKVTQSSRYLVKRTGEKVFLECVQDMDHENMFWYRQDPGLGLRLIYFSYDVKMKEKGDIPEGYSVSREKKERFSLILESASTNQTSMYLCASSPLAGGFEQYFGPGTRLTVT.

V is TRBV5-1 and J is TRBJ1-2; 7 positions agree with TRBD1. V shed 0 bases and J 2 bases; nucleotides not matched to a gene: 4. Germline lookup yields CDR1 SGHRS and CDR2 YFSETQ. CDR3 length: 15 residues. This CDR3 is CASSLGDRFNYGYTF. CDR3 nucleotide sequence: TGCGCCAGCAGCTTGGGGGACAGATTCAACTATGGCTACACCTTC.

The rearrangement links TRBV7-9 to TRBJ1-5; 11 bases line up with TRBD1. Trimming took 1 base from V and 5 from J; bases not matched to a gene: 4. There are 16 residues in the CDR3. Germline CDR1 is SEHNR and CDR2 is FQNEAQ (reference sequence). In DNA, the CDR3 is TGTGCCAGCAGCTTAGATGGACAGGGGGCTGATCAGCCCCAGCATTTT. Encoded protein: CASSLDGQGADQPQHF.

This clone was recorded only once. The J gene is TRBJ1-6, the V gene TRBV12-5; D is uncertain. Germline V gives CDR1 LGHNT, CDR2 FRNRAP. Trimming left V 7 bases short and J 7 bases short, with 8 bases between. The CDR3 loop spans 12 amino acids. The CDR3 nucleotides read TGTGCTAGTGCCCCTTTAAATTCACCCCTCCACTTT. Translation: CASAPLNSPLHF.

The chain is built from TRBV11-3 and TRBJ2-7; TRBD2 matches 8 bases. The ends lost 5 bases at V and 0 bases at J; junction bases unmatched: 3. The CDR3 sequence is 14 residues long. Germline assignment: CDR1 SGHNT and CDR2 YENEEA. The CDR3 coding sequence is TGTGCCAGCAGCATCGGGGGGGCCTCCTACGAGCAGTACTTC. This codes for CASSIGGASYEQYF.

This clone was seen a few times. The junction differs from germline at one of its ends, possibly a read error. The rearrangement joins TRBV18 to TRBJ2-7; TRBD2 matches at 8 bases. The CDR3 length is 15 residues. The germline gives CDR1 KGHSH, CDR2 LQKENI. The CDR3 coding sequence is TGTGCCAGCTCACCAGGGGCGGGAGGCTCCCACGAGCAGTACTTC. Amino acid sequence: CASSPGAGGSHEQYF.

CDR3 in amino acids: CATLSKSGGTDTQYF. CDR3 sequence (DNA): TGTGCCACCCTCTCCAAGTCGGGGGGCACAGATACGCAGTATTTT. This chain links TRBV27 with TRBJ2-3, with D perhaps TRBD2 (6 bases). The V end was cut by 10 bases, the J end by 1 base, with 18 bases between. The CDR3 is 15 amino acids. Germline CDR1 is MNHEY and CDR2 is SMNVEV (reference sequence).

V gene TRBV5-3 combines with J gene TRBJ1-1; 12 positions agree with TRBD1. TRBV5-3 is classed as an ORF, of uncertain function. V lost 4 bases and J lost 1; bases outside the gene matches: 11. The CDR3 runs to 18 residues. The chain's CDR3 is CARSPRDRGHTGNTEAFF. The CDR3 nucleotides read TGTGCCAGAAGCCCCCGGGACAGGGGGCACACGGGGAACACTGAAGCTTTCTTT.

V gene TRBV7-2 combines with J gene TRBJ1-5, with D perhaps matching TRBD1 (5 bases). This CDR3 is built from 15 residues. Germline assignment: CDR1 SGHTA and CDR2 FQGNSA. Trimming removed 5 bases at V and 5 bases at J, with 16 bases between. DNA of the CDR3: TGTGCCAGCAGCAACCGACAGAGATGGGATCAGCCCCAGCATTTT. Its protein is CASSNRQRWDQPQHF. Supplemented by reference TRBV7-2 and TRBJ1-5, the full variable domain reads GAGVSQSPSNKVTEKGKDVELRCDPISGHTALYWYRQSLGQGLEFLIYFQGNSAPDKSGLPSDRFSAERTGGSVSTLTIQRTQQEDSAVYLCASSNRQRWDQPQHFGDGTRLSIL.

The rearrangement uses TRBV28 and TRBJ2-2, with unresolved D. CDR3 length: 12 amino acids. The V end lost 6 bases, the J end lost 1 base, and 3 bases lay between the germline ends. Looked up from germline, CDR1 is MDHEN and CDR2 is SYDVKM. The CDR3 reads CASSLNTGELFF. The CDR3 coding sequence is TGTGCCAGCAGCTTGAACACCGGGGAGCTGTTTTTT. The full variable domain, with the rest looked up from reference TRBV28 and TRBJ2-2, is DVKVTQSSRYLVKRTGEKVFLECVQDMDHENMFWYRQDPGLGLRLIYFSYDVKMKEKGDIPEGYSVSREKKERFSLILESASTNQTSMYLCASSLNTGELFFGEGSRLTVL.

The V gene is TRBV29-1, the J gene TRBJ1-2; no clear D. Trimming removed 8 bases at V and 2 bases at J, with 12 bases between. CDR3 length equals 12 residues. Germline CDR1 reads SQVTM; CDR2 reads ANQGSEA. The CDR3 DNA reads TGCAGCACCCTAACAGAGAACTATGGCTACACCTTC. Encoded protein: CSTLTENYGYTF.

The CDR3: CASSRTGEDGELFF. The CDR3 region has the DNA TGTGCCAGCAGTCGGACAGGGGAGGACGGGGAGCTGTTTTTT. The rearrangement joins TRBV6-5 to TRBJ2-2, with 9 bases identical to TRBD1. The CDR3 consists of 14 residues. Germline lookup yields CDR1 MNHEY and CDR2 SVGAGI. V lost 5 bases, J lost 7 bases, and 5 bases stayed unmatched.